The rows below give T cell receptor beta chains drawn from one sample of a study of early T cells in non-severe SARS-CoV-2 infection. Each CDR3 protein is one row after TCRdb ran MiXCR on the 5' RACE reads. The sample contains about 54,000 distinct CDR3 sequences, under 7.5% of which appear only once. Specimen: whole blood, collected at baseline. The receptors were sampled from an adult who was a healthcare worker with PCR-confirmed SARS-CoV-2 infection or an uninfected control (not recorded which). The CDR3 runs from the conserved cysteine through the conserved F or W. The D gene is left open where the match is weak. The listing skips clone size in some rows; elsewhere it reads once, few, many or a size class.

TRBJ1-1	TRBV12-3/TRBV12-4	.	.	TGTGCCAGCAGTTTCGTACAGCCGAACACTGAAGCTTTCTTT	CASSFVQPNTEAFF
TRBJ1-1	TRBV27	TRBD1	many	TGTGCCAGCAGTGCGCAGGGGGGGATATGGGCGATGAACACTGAAGCTTTCTTT	CASSAQGGIWAMNTEAFF
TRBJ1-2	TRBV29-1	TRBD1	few	TGCAGCGTTGAAGACGGACAGGTCGAGGGGTATGGCTACACCTTC	CSVEDGQVEGYGYTF
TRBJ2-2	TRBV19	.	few	TGTGCCAGTGGTACGGAGGCAGGAGGGCGAGGGGAGCTGTTTTTT	CASGTEAGGRGELFF
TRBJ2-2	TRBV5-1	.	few	TGCGCCAGCAGCAGAGGACACCTCACCGGGGAGCTGTTTTTT	CASSRGHLTGELFF
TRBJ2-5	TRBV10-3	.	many	TGTGCCATCAGTGGAGACAGCCAAGAGACCCAGTACTTC	CAISGDSQETQYF
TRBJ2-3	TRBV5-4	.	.	TGTGCCAGCAGCCCCACATCCCCGGCTAGCACAGATACGCAGTATTTT	CASSPTSPASTDTQYF
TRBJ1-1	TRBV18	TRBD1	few	TGTGCCAGCTCACTGATGGACAGGGATGTGGCTTTCTTT	CASSLMDRDVAFF
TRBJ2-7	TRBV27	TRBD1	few	TGTGCCAGCAGTGGGGGAAGGGGGCGCATATACGAGCAGTACTTC	CASSGGRGRIYEQYF
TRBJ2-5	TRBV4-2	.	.	TGTGCCAGCAGCCAAGATAGAGTAGAGACCCAGTACTTC	CASSQDRVETQYF
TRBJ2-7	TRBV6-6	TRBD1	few	TGTGCCAGCAGTTACTCGGGACAGTCCTACGAGCAGTACTTC	CASSYSGQSYEQYF
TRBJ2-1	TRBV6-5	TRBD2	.	TGTGCCAGCAGAGGACTAGCGGGGTACAATGAGCAGTTCTTC	CASRGLAGYNEQFF
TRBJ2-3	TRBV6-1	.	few	TGTGCCAGCAGTGAAGCCTGGGGCTACGCAGATACGCAGTATTTT	CASSEAWGYADTQYF
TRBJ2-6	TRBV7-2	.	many	TGTGCCAGCAGCCACAACTCTGGGGCCAACGTCCTGACTTTC	CASSHNSGANVLTF
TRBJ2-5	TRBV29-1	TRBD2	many	TGCAGCCTGGAGACTAGCGGAGAGACCCAGTACTTC	CSLETSGETQYF
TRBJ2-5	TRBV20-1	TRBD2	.	TGCAGTGCTAGGATAAGCGGGGGCCGGGAGACCCAGTACTTC	CSARISGGRETQYF
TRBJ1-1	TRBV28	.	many	TGTGCCAGCAGTTTAGAGGGGGGCACTGAAGCTTTCTTT	CASSLEGGTEAFF
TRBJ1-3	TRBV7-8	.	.	TGTGCCAGCAGCCCTACCTCTGGAAACACCATATATTTT	CASSPTSGNTIYF
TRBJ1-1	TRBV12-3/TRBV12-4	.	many	TGTGCCAGCAGTTTGGGCGGGGCTGAAGCTTTCTTT	CASSLGGAEAFF
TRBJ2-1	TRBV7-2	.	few	TGTGCCAGCAGCCTATTTGGGGGTACGAATGAGCAGTTCTTC	CASSLFGGTNEQFF
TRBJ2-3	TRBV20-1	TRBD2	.	TGCAGTGCTGAATGGACTAGCTCAGATACGCAGTATTTT	CSAEWTSSDTQYF
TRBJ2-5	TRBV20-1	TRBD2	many	TGCAGTGCTCCCCGGGGAACTAGCGCCCAAGAGACCCAGTACTTC	CSAPRGTSAQETQYF
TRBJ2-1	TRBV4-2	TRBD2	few	TGTGCCAGCAGCCAAGAAGGGACTAGTCCCTCCAATGAGCAGTTCTTC	CASSQEGTSPSNEQFF
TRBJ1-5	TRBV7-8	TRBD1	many	TGTGCCAGCAGCTTAGATGGACAGGGGGCGTATCAGCCCCAGCATTTT	CASSLDGQGAYQPQHF
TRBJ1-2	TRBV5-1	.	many	TGCGCCAGCAGCTTGACAGATCCAGGAGGCTACACCTTC	CASSLTDPGGYTF
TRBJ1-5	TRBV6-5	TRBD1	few	TGTGCCAGCAGATACCGCACAGGGGGACAGCCCCAGCATTTT	CASRYRTGGQPQHF
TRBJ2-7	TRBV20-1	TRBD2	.	TGCAGTGCTAGAGACCCTCGACTAGCGGGGTTCGACGAGCAGTACTTC	CSARDPRLAGFDEQYF
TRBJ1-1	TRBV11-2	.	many	TGTGCCAGCAGCTTAGTCGGCACTGAAGCTTTCTTT	CASSLVGTEAFF
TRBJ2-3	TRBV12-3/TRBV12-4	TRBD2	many	TGTGCCAGCAGTCAATGGCGGGGGGGCGGCACAGATACGCAGTATTTT	CASSQWRGGGTDTQYF
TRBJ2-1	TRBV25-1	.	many	TGTGCCAGCAGTGAATGGAGAGGGTCCTACAATGAGCAGTTCTTC	CASSEWRGSYNEQFF
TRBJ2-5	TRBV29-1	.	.	TGCAGCGTCCTCTCCGGGCCAGCCCAGTACTTC	CSVLSGPAQYF
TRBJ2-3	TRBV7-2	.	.	TGTGCCAGCTCATATATTGGGACTCCTGAGGTAGATACGCAGTATTTT	CASSYIGTPEVDTQYF